This paragraph reports one TCR beta chain. Antigen: not known. This sample is drawn from a study of cytomegalovirus exposure and HLA in healthy donors. Points from the study as a whole: A later analysis linked a missense variant in DCLRE1C to the trimming of TCR beta V and J genes.

Trimming cost V 2 bases and J 6 bases; bases outside gene matches: 5. Germline V gene sequence: CDR1 SGHNT, CDR2 YYREEE (reference sequence). The CDR3 runs 14 residues. Amplification used 60 Vbeta primers and 13 Jbeta primers. Assay: immunoSEQ multiplex PCR; the TCRdb copy retains only in-frame clones and omits some. The sample records 97,000 or so clones, around 57% being singletons. This clonotype was sampled from a human donor in good health. The sequencing sample was made of PBMCs. The V and J genes are TRBV5-4 and TRBJ1-2, with 9 bases aligning to TRBD1. This chain's CDR3 is CASSLLGQGHGYTF. For the CDR3, the DNA is TGTGCCAGCAGCTTACTTGGACAGGGGCATGGCTACACCTTC. The entire variable domain, with the rest obtained from reference TRBV5-4 and TRBJ1-2, is as follows: ETGVTQSPTHLIKTRGQQVTLRCSSQSGHNTVSWYQQALGQGPQFIFQYYREEENGRGNFPPRFSGLQFPNYSSELNVNALELDDSALYLCASSLLGQGHGYTFGSGTRLTVV.